A single sample is the source of the 20 T cell receptor beta chains below, sequenced in a study of CD8+ T cells in alopecia areata (dated by TCRdb to the late 2010s). Receptors were amplified or captured by the immunoSEQ multiplex PCR assay. RNA was extracted from all samples and reverse transcribed into cDNA, which served as template for TCR sequencing. Held by TCRdb, this immuneACCESS table contains in-frame sequences only and omits some clones. Under half of the omission traces to an unresolved V gene where checked; the cause of the rest is unknown. Here the sample has more than 140,000 clones; about 85% occur a single time. The biggest ten clones account for about 12% of the sample. This specimen's time point label, per the study, means: about four weeks on oral tofacitinib. Sample treatment or condition, as interpreted from the label and publication: oral pan-JAK inhibitor, 5-10 mg twice daily.

The sequenced sample was CD8+ T cells sorted from blood, obtained at week 4, from a patient treated with tofacitinib. The receptors shown here come from a human donor with alopecia areata.

This clone was recorded only once. The chain uses TRBV4-2 and TRBJ2-5, with TRBD2 matching 11 bases. The CDR3 totals 19 residues. Germline V CDR1 and CDR2: LGHNA, YNFKEQ. Trimming cost V 5 bases and J 5 bases; bases outside gene matches: 19. As DNA, the CDR3 is TGTGCCAGCAGCTCCAAGAGCGGAACTAGCGGGAGATGGTGGGAGACCCAGTACTTC. The encoded protein is CASSSKSGTSGRWWETQYF.

The chain joins TRBV29-1 to TRBJ2-3; weak D call: TRBD1 (5 bases). Trimming took 2 bases from V and 4 from J, leaving 10 bases between them. This CDR3 has 13 residues. Germline assignment: CDR1 SQVTM and CDR2 ANQGSEA. The CDR3 coding sequence is TGCAGCGTTGAATTGGCAGGGCCAGATACGCAGTATTTT. Protein product: CSVELAGPDTQYF.

The rearrangement joins TRBV7-2 to TRBJ2-1, with D possibly TRBD2 on 6 matching bases. CDR1 SGHTA and CDR2 FQGNSA come from the germline V gene. Trimming took 8 bases from V and 7 from J, leaving 18 bases between them. The CDR3 is 14 amino acids. The CDR3 nucleotides are TGTGCCAGCTTCGATCGGGACTCCCCTAATGAGCAGTTCTTC. Its protein is CASFDRDSPNEQFF.

This clone showed up just a few times. Germline and junction disagree at one end, which may indicate a read error. Other DNA sequences in the same sample also yield this CDR3. This chain joins TRBV4-1 and TRBJ2-1, with D possibly matching TRBD1 (5 bases). The CDR3 loop spans 13 amino acids. The germline CDR1 and CDR2 sequences are MGHRA and YSYEKL. The CDR3 spells CASSQGDYNEQFF. The CDR3 nucleotides read TGTGCCAGCAGCCAAGGGGACTACAATGAGCAGTTCTTC.

The genes are TRBV7-9 and TRBJ2-6, with 8 bases that match TRBD1. Germline V gene sequence: CDR1 SEHNR, CDR2 FQNEAQ (reference sequence). After removal of 5 bases from V and 2 bases from J, the junction contained 5 bases not matched to a gene. The CDR3 runs 16 residues. The CDR3 DNA sequence: TGTGCCAGCAGCACGGCGACAGGGGCTGGGGCCAACGTCCTGACTTTC. Protein product: CASSTATGAGANVLTF.

The chain employs TRBV29-1 and TRBJ2-1, with TRBD2 identical over 12 bases. This CDR3 spans 16 amino acids. Germline trimming cut 1 base from V and 4 bases from J; bases unmatched to any gene: 5. The germline V gene encodes CDR1 SQVTM and CDR2 ANQGSEA. The CDR3 DNA is TGCAGCGTTGAAGGCCTAGCGGGGGGGAGTTACAATGAGCAGTTCTTC. The encoded protein is CSVEGLAGGSYNEQFF.

V and J are TRBV13 and TRBJ2-2; D uncertain. Germline CDR1 and CDR2: PRHDT and FYEKMQ (reference sequence). V dropped 2 bases and J dropped 3 bases, with 10 bases sitting between them. The CDR3 consists of 15 residues. CDR3 in amino acids: CASSLRAVDTGELFF. CDR3 nucleotide sequence: TGTGCCAGCAGCTTAAGGGCAGTCGACACCGGGGAGCTGTTTTTT.

The V and J genes are TRBV6-4 and TRBJ1-2, with D unclear. This CDR3 comprises 10 residues. With 5 bases removed from V and 8 bases from J, the gap between germline ends came to 6 bases. Germline loops: CDR1 MRHNA, CDR2 SNTAGT. CDR3 DNA sequence: TGTGCCAGCAGTCATAGAGGCTACACCTTC. This translates into CASSHRGYTF.

V is TRBV29-1 and J is TRBJ2-7, with TRBD1 identical over 8 bases. Germline CDR1 is SQVTM and CDR2 is ANQGSEA. V dropped 1 base and J dropped 5; count of bases not matched to a gene: 16. This CDR3 spans 17 amino acids. The chain's CDR3 is CSVEGDEDRGGIDEQYF. The CDR3, as DNA: TGCAGCGTTGAAGGAGATGAAGACAGGGGTGGGATCGACGAGCAGTACTTC.

The chain has TRBV27 and TRBJ2-3, with no clear D. The CDR3 length is 15 residues. Trimming removed 2 bases from V and 4 bases from J, with 13 bases in between. CDR1 and CDR2 (germline): MNHEY, SMNVEV (reference sequence). CDR3 region: CASSLGLPSADTQYF. CDR3 nucleotide sequence: TGTGCCAGCAGTTTAGGTCTACCTTCGGCAGATACGCAGTATTTT.

The rearrangement links TRBV15 to TRBJ1-1; 7 bases are a match to TRBD1. The V and J ends lost 6 bases and 5 bases, in that order; junction bases with no gene match: 3. This CDR3 contains 12 residues. CDR1 and CDR2 (germline): LNHNV, YYDKDF (reference sequence). This chain's CDR3 is CATSPTGTEAFF. In nucleotides, the CDR3 is TGTGCCACCAGTCCGACAGGGACTGAAGCTTTCTTT. The full variable domain, with the rest looked up from reference TRBV15 and TRBJ1-1, is DAMVIQNPRYQVTQFGKPVTLSCSQTLNHNVMYWYQQKSSQAPKLLFHYYDKDFNNEADTPDNFQSRRPNTSFCFLDIRSPGLGDTAMYLCATSPTGTEAFFGQGTRLTVV.

The V gene is TRBV30, the J gene TRBJ2-7, with a possible D match to TRBD2 (6 bases). Trimming stripped 0 bases from V and 5 bases from J, with 8 bases between. This CDR3 region has 12 residues. Per germline, CDR1 GTSNPN and CDR2 SVGIG (reference sequence). In DNA, the CDR3 is TGTGCCTGGAGTGTACAGCGGGACGAGCAGTACTTC. Protein sequence: CAWSVQRDEQYF.

The chain combines TRBV2 with TRBJ2-3; the D is unclear. Trimming pared 7 bases from V and 0 bases from J, leaving 5 bases between. The CDR3 has 12 amino acids. The germline V gene encodes CDR1 SNHLY and CDR2 FYNNEI. The CDR3 reads CASIYSTDTQYF. In nucleotides, the CDR3 is TGTGCCAGCATTTATAGCACAGATACGCAGTATTTT.

The chain couples TRBV4-1 to TRBJ2-7; a weak D match, TRBD1 (6 bases). CDR3 length: 14 amino acids. Trimming removed 3 bases from V and 4 bases from J, with 13 bases in between. CDR1 and CDR2 (germline): MGHRA, YSYEKL. CDR3 DNA: TGCGCCAGCAGCCAGTCCGGGACAAATTACGAGCAGTACTTC. The encoded protein is CASSQSGTNYEQYF.

The CDR3 nucleotides read TGTGCCAGCAGTTCGGGACCGTCGAACCTCTACGAGCAGTACTTC. Amino acids: CASSSGPSNLYEQYF. The chain couples TRBV27 to TRBJ2-7; TRBD1 or TRBD2 may be the D gene (5 bases each). Trimming took off 4 bases at V and 3 bases at J, with 16 bases between the two ends. Per the germline V gene, CDR1 is MNHEY and CDR2 is SMNVEV (reference sequence). The CDR3 has 15 residues.

This clone has only one observation. This rearrangement joins TRBV27 to TRBJ2-7; 9 nucleotides line up with TRBD1. J gave up 2 bases and V 0 bases, and 5 bases lay outside the gene matches. The CDR3 totals 16 residues. The V gene's germline CDR1 is MNHEY and CDR2 SMNVEV (reference sequence). The CDR3 reads CASSLSGQGPPYEQYF. In nucleotides, the CDR3 is TGTGCCAGCAGTTTATCGGGACAGGGTCCACCCTACGAGCAGTACTTC.

V usage is TRBV7-6 and J usage is TRBJ2-7; perhaps TRBD1 as D (6 bases). The germline CDR1 and CDR2 sequences are SGHVS and FNYEAQ. This CDR3 contains 12 residues. Trimming left V 5 bases short and J 6 bases short, with 11 bases between. CDR3 amino acids: CASSTGTLEQYF. The CDR3 DNA sequence: TGTGCCAGCAGCACCGGGACACTCGAGCAGTACTTC.

This chain connects TRBV2 to TRBJ2-1, with 8 bases fitting TRBD2. Germline assignment: CDR1 SNHLY and CDR2 FYNNEI. The CDR3 covers 18 residues. V lost 1 base to trimming and J lost 3 bases; unmatched junction nucleotides: 11. The CDR3 coding sequence is TGTGCCAGCAGTGAAGGATCTGGGGGTAGCGGGAACTACAATGAGCAGTTCTTC. It is translated as CASSEGSGGSGNYNEQFF.

The chain links TRBV6-1 to TRBJ2-7, with D perhaps TRBD1 or TRBD2 (5 bases each). The V gene lost 3 bases and the J gene lost 1 base, with 7 bases spanning the gap. From germline, CDR1 is MNHNS and CDR2 SASEGT. The CDR3 sequence is 13 residues long. CDR3 in amino acids: CASSEGTSYEQYF. In DNA form, the CDR3 reads TGTGCCAGCAGTGAGGGGACGTCCTACGAGCAGTACTTC.

This chain joins TRBV6-5 and TRBJ2-3; weak D call: TRBD2 (5 bases). This CDR3 is 15 amino acids long. Germline-derived CDR1 and CDR2 are MNHEY and SVGAGI. V was clipped by 1 base and J by 3 bases, with 11 bases between them. CDR3 region: CASSYYATGTDTQYF. The DNA for the CDR3 is TGTGCCAGCAGTTACTACGCGACGGGAACAGATACGCAGTATTTT.